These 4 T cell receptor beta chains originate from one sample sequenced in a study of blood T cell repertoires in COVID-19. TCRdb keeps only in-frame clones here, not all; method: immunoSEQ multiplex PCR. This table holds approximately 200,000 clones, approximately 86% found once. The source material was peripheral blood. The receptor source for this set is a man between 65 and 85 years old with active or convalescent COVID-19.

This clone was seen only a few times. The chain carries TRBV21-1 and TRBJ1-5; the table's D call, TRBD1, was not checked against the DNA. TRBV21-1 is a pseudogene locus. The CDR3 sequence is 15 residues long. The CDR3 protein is CASSKNSHFNQPQHF. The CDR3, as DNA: TGTGCCAGCAGCAAGAACAGCCACTTCAATCAGCCCCAGCATTTT.

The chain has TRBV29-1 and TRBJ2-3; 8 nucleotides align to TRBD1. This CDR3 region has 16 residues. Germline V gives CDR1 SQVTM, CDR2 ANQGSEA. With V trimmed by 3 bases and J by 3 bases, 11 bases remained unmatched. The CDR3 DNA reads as TGCAGCGTTGATTTGGGTGCGACAGGGGCTACAGATACGCAGTATTTT. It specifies CSVDLGATGATDTQYF.

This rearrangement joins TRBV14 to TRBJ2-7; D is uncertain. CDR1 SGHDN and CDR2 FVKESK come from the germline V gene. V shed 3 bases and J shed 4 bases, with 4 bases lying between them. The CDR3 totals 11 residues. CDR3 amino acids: CASSHTYEQYF. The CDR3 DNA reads TGTGCCAGCAGCCATACTTACGAGCAGTACTTC.

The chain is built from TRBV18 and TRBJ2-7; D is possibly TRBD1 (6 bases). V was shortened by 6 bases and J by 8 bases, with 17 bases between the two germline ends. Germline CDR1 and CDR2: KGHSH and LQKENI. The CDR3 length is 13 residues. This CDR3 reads CASSPPGTRKQYF. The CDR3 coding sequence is TGTGCCAGCTCTCCCCCAGGGACACGCAAGCAGTACTTC.